Sequencing of this T cell receptor (beta chain) was carried out in a study of shared clonotypes between healthy human individuals. Study summary: CD8 memory received one plate per donor, CD8 naive two, CD4 memory three and CD4 naive three.

Some clones are missing from TCRdb's copy, which holds only in-frame ones; the method was immunoSEQ multiplex PCR. The table records over a million clones, around 82% of them present only once. Trimming took off 5 bases at V and 0 bases at J, with 13 bases between the two ends. Germline CDR1 reads ENHRY; CDR2 reads SYGVKD. The CDR3 has 15 residues. This clone was counted only a few times. Sample: memory CD4+ T cells from PBMCs. As to subset: CD45RA-negative fraction. This receptor was identified in a man between 18 and 35 years old in good health. Some clones in this sample may be carry-over from other donors' samples. The V gene is TRBV10-3, the J gene TRBJ1-1; tentative D call: TRBD1 (6 bases). The CDR3 DNA reads TGTGCCATCAGTAAACAGGGATCATTGAACACTGAAGCTTTCTTT. Translation gives CAISKQGSLNTEAFF.